The clone carrying this TCR beta chain came up a few times. Trimming removed 0 bases at V and 2 bases at J, with 11 bases between. This CDR3 region has 14 residues. Germline lookup yields CDR1 DFQATT and CDR2 SNEGSKA (reference sequence). During its preparation, the TCRbeta library received unique molecular identifiers. In TCRdb, the PCR reads were re-called with MiXCR into one record per CDR3 protein. The data contain roughly 350,000 distinct CDR3 sequences, around 10% of them singletons. The data derive from a study of T-cell reconstitution after alpha-beta-depleted transplantation in children. This chain joins TRBV20-1 and TRBJ2-7, with a weak D call TRBD1 (6 bases). This TCR was sampled from a human donor who donated a stem cell graft to a child with acute lymphoblastic leukemia. This specimen consisted of PBMCs from the stem cell graft donor, obtained from the stem cell graft. Here the CDR3 DNA reads TGCAGTGCTAGAGATCCCAGGGGACCCTACGAGCAGTACTTC. It encodes CSARDPRGPYEQYF.